Shown below are 3 T cell receptor beta chains from a single sample sequenced in a study of cytomegalovirus exposure and HLA in healthy donors. PCR used 60 Vbeta primers and 13 Jbeta primers. Repertoires were generated with immunoSEQ multiplex PCR, while TCRdb's copy carries only in-frame clones and drops some. The repertoire includes about 210,000 clones, about 80% of them detected once, and roughly a tenth sits in the top ten. Sequenced: PBMCs. Every receptor here comes from a woman aged 50 to 60 in good health and CMV-seropositive.

The V gene is TRBV29-1, the J gene TRBJ2-3; D remains unclear. V shed 8 bases and J shed 2 bases, with 8 bases lying between them. This CDR3 has 11 amino acids. The germline CDR1 and CDR2 sequences are SQVTM and ANQGSEA. This chain's CDR3 is CSIVFTDTQYF. CDR3 sequence (DNA): TGCAGCATAGTCTTCACAGATACGCAGTATTTT.

The chain combines TRBV11-2 with TRBJ2-1; the match to TRBD1 covers 9 bases. The junction had 9 bases not matched to a gene; V was cut back by 7 bases and J by 2 bases. The CDR3 totals 16 residues. The germline V gene has CDR1 SGHAT and CDR2 FQNNGV. The CDR3 bases are TGTGCCAGCACCCCAACAGGGGGCCTTACCTACAATGAGCAGTTCTTC. Its translation is CASTPTGGLTYNEQFF.

CDR3 sequence reads: CATSRGIGAPHEQYF. CDR3 nucleotide sequence: TGTGCCACCAGCAGAGGTATAGGAGCCCCCCACGAGCAGTACTTC. The genes are TRBV15 and TRBJ2-7, with D unresolved. The V gene lost 1 base and the J gene lost 5 bases, with 15 bases spanning the gap. This CDR3 contains 15 residues. CDR1 LNHNV and CDR2 YYDKDF come from the germline V gene (reference sequence).